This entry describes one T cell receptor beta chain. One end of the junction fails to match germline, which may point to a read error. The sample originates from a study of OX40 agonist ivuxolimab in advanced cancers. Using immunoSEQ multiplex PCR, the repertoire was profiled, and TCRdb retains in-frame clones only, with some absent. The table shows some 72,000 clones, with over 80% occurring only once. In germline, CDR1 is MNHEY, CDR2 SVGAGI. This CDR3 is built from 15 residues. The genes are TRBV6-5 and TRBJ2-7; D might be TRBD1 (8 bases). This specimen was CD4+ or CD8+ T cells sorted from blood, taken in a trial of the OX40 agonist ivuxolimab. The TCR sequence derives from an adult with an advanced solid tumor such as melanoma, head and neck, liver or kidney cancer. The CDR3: CASSWGGTGSDEQYF. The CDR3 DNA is TGTGCCAGCAGTTGGGGGGGGACAGGCTCCGACGAGCAGTACTTC.